The present T cell receptor beta chain was sequenced within a study of CD8 T cells in ankylosing spondylitis (dated 2017 in TCRdb). For the study in its entirety: To find TCR variants linked to disease, the study profiled T cell receptor beta repertoires in ankylosing spondylitis patients and healthy donors. The whole study cohort included 108 healthy donors and over 20 ankylosing spondylitis patients. Peripheral blood samples were taken, and synovial fluid was additionally collected from ankylosing spondylitis patients.

To note about this clonotype: Its antigen has not been determined. The sample holds no much larger clone one base away, and base qualities are not on file.

CDR1 and CDR2 are drawn from the germline V gene (reference sequence): SEHNR, FQNEAQ. The CDR3 numbers 15 residues from cysteine through phenylalanine. The CDR3 DNA has 45 bases and is translated from base 1. V is shortened by 5 bases, J by 0 bases, and the region joining them spans 12 bases. Sequencing was performed on an Illumina HiSeq 2500. TCR beta libraries were prepared by quantitative 5'-RACE with molecular barcodes. In the authors' own workflow: To identify disease-linked TCR variants, a new computational method was used, one built on a probabilistic model of VDJ rearrangement. TCRdb passed the public sequencing reads through fastp at Q25 and MiXCR, retaining productive beta sequences. Every CDR3 protein is listed once, alongside the most common genes and DNA of its rows. TCRdb's processing, not the study's, gives the V and J calls here. This sample has about 540,000 distinct CDR3 sequences in its table, and roughly 12% of those were observed once. The ten largest make up 6.8% of the sample.

The full study reports these points: Blood from ankylosing spondylitis patients appeared to be characterized by a TCR beta motif made up of under ten highly homologous amino acid variants. Some motif variants had previously been reported in the synovial fluid and blood of reactive arthritis patients, which suggests shared mechanisms of disease initiation. The disease-linked clones showed a CD8+ phenotype and occurred at relatively low frequencies in peripheral blood. The disease-linked clones were reported to be significantly enriched in matched synovial fluid samples from ankylosing spondylitis patients.

Here the chain combines TRBV7-9 and TRBJ2-3, with the identity of the D gene unclear. The source is a male donor with ankylosing spondylitis. Sequencing input: blood, either unsorted or a sorted T cell fraction (not recorded which). The base sequence is TGTGCCAGCAGCGTGCTGGCGTCTAGCACAGATACGCAGTATTTT. It specifies CASSVLASSTDTQYF.